Listed below are T cell receptor beta chains from one sample, sequenced in a study of monozygotic twins with inflammatory bowel disease. Reanalyzing the 5' RACE reads, TCRdb keeps one entry per CDR3 protein, without DNA. The listing contains more than 300,000 distinct CDR3 sequences. The sequenced material came from blood. Receptors were obtained from a human donor with ulcerative colitis or Crohn's disease, or a healthy co-twin of an affected twin (not recorded which). Each CDR3 is given with its conserved first and last residue.

TRBJ1-1,TRBV9,CASSAQGMGTEAFF
TRBJ2-3,TRBV11-2,CASSFSGGLSDTQYF
TRBJ2-7,TRBV27,CASSLKGGNSYEQYF
TRBJ2-3,TRBV6-5,CASSYDAPSTDTQYF
TRBJ1-5,TRBV5-1,CASSLDGSNQPQHF
TRBJ2-1,TRBV5-1,CASSLEVRTEQFF
TRBJ2-7,TRBV4-1,CASSQEGQGWYEQYF
TRBJ2-5,TRBV20-1,CSAPRGVQETQYF
TRBJ2-1,TRBV20-1,CSARDPMGGANNEQFF
TRBJ1-3,TRBV18,CASSLHRDTGNTIYF
TRBJ2-2,TRBV5-1,CASSSDTEATGELFF
TRBJ2-1,TRBV11-2,CASRRAGARGVGEQFF
TRBJ2-6,TRBV6-5,CASSYPPGQAHSGANVLTF
TRBJ1-2,TRBV6-5,CASSSTGTVIYGYTF
TRBJ2-1,TRBV4-3,CASSQDRIYNEQFF
TRBJ2-7,TRBV4-1,CASSPWTGSTYEQYF
TRBJ2-5,TRBV5-1,CASSLGVTGGEAQETQYF
TRBJ2-3,TRBV25-1,CASSDSAPTSTTDTQYF
TRBJ2-5,TRBV5-1,CASSLGGQITQETQYF
TRBJ1-1,TRBV6-2/TRBV6-3,CASSIPSGAYTEAFF
TRBJ2-4,TRBV30,CAWSVWNIQYF
TRBJ1-1,TRBV7-9,CASSYLQTEAFF
TRBJ1-4,TRBV9,CASSLRTGNNEKLFF
TRBJ2-1,TRBV5-1,CASKPGEVGYNEQFF
TRBJ2-7,TRBV7-2,CASSLAETGGYEQYF
TRBJ2-5,TRBV10-3,CAISSPMGETQYF
TRBJ1-5,TRBV10-3,CAINLGGLNQPQHF
TRBJ2-1,TRBV7-2,CASSHDRGGCVKQFF
TRBJ2-5,TRBV24-1,CATSDPGSGGTQYF
TRBJ1-3,TRBV7-2,CASSSGGGISGNTIYF
TRBJ1-5,TRBV12-3/TRBV12-4,CASSFWEYNQPQHF
TRBJ1-2,TRBV19,CASSIGYGYTF
TRBJ2-1,TRBV18,CASSLSIAGGESYNEQFF
TRBJ2-7,TRBV10-3,CAISESVVYEQYF
TRBJ1-3,TRBV7-2,CASSSEGGNTIYF
TRBJ2-7,TRBV5-1,CASSLSRGRAYEQYF
TRBJ1-1,TRBV2,CASRGTGLGTEAFF
TRBJ2-1,TRBV19,CASSMPGDNEQFF
TRBJ2-7,TRBV18,CASSPIVTGVSYEQYF
TRBJ2-2,TRBV11-1,CASTAGQGTTGELFF
TRBJ2-2,TRBV20-1,CSASGRGGTGELFF
TRBJ2-3,TRBV5-1,CASSLYVTDTQYF
TRBJ2-3,TRBV20-1,CSARSSNQRGISTDTQYF
TRBJ2-1,TRBV5-1,CASSLAAGASYNEQFF
TRBJ1-1,TRBV7-9,CASNKGAEAFF
TRBJ2-2,TRBV18,CASSPKLDTGELFF
TRBJ2-1,TRBV9,CASSVELASLGNEQFF
TRBJ1-3,TRBV12-3/TRBV12-4,CASSFSRGARGNTIYF
TRBJ2-2,TRBV4-3,CASSQVSWPGGTGELFF
TRBJ2-3,TRBV3-1,CASSQGRNMVTQYF
TRBJ2-5,TRBV3-1,CASSHEGLRETQYF
TRBJ2-1,TRBV18,CASSPFDRGSGNEQFF
TRBJ2-2,TRBV20-1,CSARAGVKNTGELFF
TRBJ2-5,TRBV7-9,CASNWGLAGGYQETQYF